This T cell receptor (beta chain) came from a study of regulatory T cells in long-lasting Graves disease. This clonotype was counted between two and nine times. Its antigen is undetermined. Time point in this sample: newly diagnosed GD, antithyroid drugs for less than 3 months. Scientists built the TCR library using RNA that was extracted from PBMCs. Whole-study findings and limits: Persistent cases of Graves' showed reduced TCR diversity relative to newly diagnosed patients.

The V end lost 2 bases, the J end lost 2 bases, and 5 bases lay between the germline ends. CDR3 size: 14 residues. In germline, CDR1 is SGDLS, CDR2 YYNGEE. Arm-PCR with iRepertoire HTBI primers amplified the CDR3 regions for these TCR beta libraries. Study processing details: The identification of 50 to 65 TRBV and 11 to 15 TRBJ segments was made across samples. TCRdb redid the calling of the multiplex PCR reads with MiXCR, one entry per CDR3 protein. TCRdb's processing, not the authors', yielded these V and J calls. Of roughly 500,000 distinct CDR3 sequences listed, roughly 14% are singletons. The data were also submitted as part of a second study, on T cells in Graves' hyperthyroidism and ophthalmopathy. Per that study: Hyperthyroidism in the patients, aged 18 to 65, was newly diagnosed and under 2 months in duration.

Sequencing used peripheral blood mononuclear cells (PBMCs), obtained at new diagnosis, from a patient treated with antithyroid drugs. The sequence was collected from a man aged 25-45 years with Graves disease. The V call is TRBV9, the J call TRBJ2-6; D is unclear. The DNA for the CDR3 is TGTGCCAGCAGCGTCCCTCCTGGGGCCAACGTCCTGACTTTC. Its protein product is CASSVPPGANVLTF.